A single sample is the source of the 9 T cell receptor beta chains below, sequenced in a study of shared clonotypes between healthy human individuals (dated by TCRdb to 2019 to 2021). Receptor libraries were prepared by the immunoSEQ multiplex PCR assay. Imported from immuneACCESS, the table was reduced by TCRdb to in-frame sequences with V and J called. These copies leave out some clones; in studies compared against another copy, an unresolved V gene accounts for under half, and the cause of the remainder is not known. The sample has about 2.4 million clones on record, roughly 93% of them singletons. 0.36% of the sample comes from the top ten. The sample comprised naive CD4+ T cells from PBMCs. What the cell subset or site label conveys for this sample: CD45RA+ positively selected. Every receptor here comes from a man between 18 and 29 years old in good health. Some clones in this sample may be carry-over from other donors' samples.

This chain joins TRBV10-1 and TRBJ2-2; TRBD2 aligns across 14 bases. The germline CDR1 and CDR2 sequences are WNHNN and SYGVQD (reference sequence). The CDR3 contains 20 residues. V shed 4 bases, J shed 2 bases, and the junction held 12 bases outside the gene matches. The CDR3 reads CASSVPKRTSGRTNTGELFF. The DNA for the CDR3 is TGCGCCAGCAGTGTCCCCAAACGGACTAGCGGGAGGACCAACACCGGGGAGCTGTTTTTT.

CDR3 loop: CASSLFALTSGPINWNNEQFF. CDR3 in DNA: TGTGCCAGCAGTTTATTCGCCCTAACTAGCGGCCCGATTAACTGGAACAATGAGCAGTTCTTC. The V call is TRBV27, the J call TRBJ2-1, with TRBD2 identical over 8 bases. Trimming took 1 base from V and 5 from J; bases not matched to a gene: 22. Germline CDR1 is MNHEY and CDR2 is SMNVEV (reference sequence). The CDR3 length is 21 residues.

This clone was detected only a few times. The CDR3 sequence is CASSEGWASNQPQHF. CDR3 bases: TGCGCCAGCAGTGAGGGGTGGGCCAGCAATCAGCCCCAGCATTTT. The chain couples TRBV10-2 to TRBJ1-5; D is ambiguous. V was trimmed by 2 bases and J by 1 base, leaving 9 bases between them. Germline lookup yields CDR1 WSHSY and CDR2 SAAADI. This CDR3 comprises 15 residues.

The chain links TRBV11-3 to TRBJ2-2; 12 nucleotides match TRBD2. The germline CDR1 and CDR2 sequences are SGHNT and YENEEA. J lost 5 bases, V lost 6 bases, and 4 bases had no gene match. The CDR3 loop spans 15 amino acids. The CDR3 bases are TGTGCCAGCAGGACTAGCGGGAGTATTACCGGGGAGCTGTTTTTT. Translated, it gives CASRTSGSITGELFF.

The chain joins TRBV6-5 to TRBJ2-7; the match to TRBD2 covers 10 bases. Germline values: CDR1 MNHEY, CDR2 SVGAGI. After removal of 4 bases from V and 4 bases from J, the junction contained 4 bases not matched to a gene. The CDR3 length is 14 residues. CDR3 sequence: CASSLLAGQYEQYF. The DNA of the CDR3 is TGTGCCAGCAGTTTACTAGCGGGACAGTACGAGCAGTACTTC.

This clone was detected only a few times. The chain combines TRBV30 with TRBJ1-1; D not certain. The CDR3 covers 13 residues. Trimming stripped 2 bases from V and 2 bases from J, with 9 bases between. Germline V lookup: CDR1 GTSNPN, CDR2 SVGIG (reference sequence). In nucleotides, the CDR3 is TGTGCCTGGAGTACGTGGAGCAACACTGAAGCTTTCTTT. Protein product: CAWSTWSNTEAFF. Variable domain in full (rest from reference TRBV30 and TRBJ1-1): SQTIHQWPATLVQPVGSPLSLECTVEGTSNPNLYWYRQAAGRGLQLLFYSVGIGQISSEVPQNLSASRPQDRQFILSSKKLLLSDSGFYLCAWSTWSNTEAFFGQGTRLTVV.

Comments on this clone: Other DNA sequences in the sample encode the same CDR3. The J gene is TRBJ2-7, the V gene TRBV5-1; 10 nucleotides match TRBD2. Germline V CDR1 and CDR2: SGHRS, YFSETQ. V shed 4 bases and J 3 bases; nucleotides not matched to a gene: 1. The CDR3 covers 13 residues. CDR3 in amino acids: CASSPSGSYEQYF. The DNA for the CDR3 is TGCGCCAGCAGCCCTAGCGGGAGCTACGAGCAGTACTTC. Using reference TRBV5-1 and TRBJ2-7 for the parts outside the CDR3, the full variable domain is KAGVTQTPRYLIKTRGQQVTLSCSPISGHRSVSWYQQTPGQGLQFLFEYFSETQRNKGNFPGRFSGRQFSNSRSEMNVSTLELGDSALYLCASSPSGSYEQYFGPGTRLTVT.

V and J are TRBV30 and TRBJ2-7; 10 bases fit TRBD1. This CDR3 has 15 amino acids. Germline V gives CDR1 GTSNPN, CDR2 SVGIG (reference sequence). V trimming: 4 bases; J trimming: 2 bases; junction bases outside the gene matches: 8. Written as DNA, the CDR3 is TGTGCCTGGATTGGAGGGACAGGGGATCCCTACGAGCAGTACTTC. This gives the protein CAWIGGTGDPYEQYF.

On this clone itself: Other DNA sequences within the sample encode an identical CDR3. The chain has TRBV9 and TRBJ1-2, with no clear D. The CDR3 extends over 17 amino acids. The V gene lost 0 bases and the J gene lost 8 bases, with 23 bases spanning the gap. CDR1 SGDLS and CDR2 YYNGEE come from the germline V gene. The CDR3 loop reads CASSVGGIDRGRKGYTF. CDR3 nucleotide sequence: TGTGCCAGCAGCGTAGGTGGTATCGACCGCGGGCGTAAGGGCTACACCTTC.